This T cell receptor beta chain was found in a study of T-cell memory formation after mild COVID-19. Study outcomes and limitations: Clones contracting across day 15 to 85 had a balanced CD4/CD8 profile; later expanding clones leaned CD4+. Clones which contracted sat mainly in CM and EM if CD4+, and in EMRA if CD8+.

TCRdb ran MiXCR on the 5' RACE reads and lists one entry per CDR3 protein. Of some 120,000 distinct CDR3 sequences listed, about 15% are singletons. Concerning this clonotype: What it binds is not known.

The V gene's germline CDR1 is SGDLS and CDR2 YYNGEE. This CDR3 is built from 15 residues. V was clipped by 3 bases and J by 0 bases; unmatched bases: 5. V gene TRBV9 combines with J gene TRBJ1-1; 7 bases match TRBD1. The specimen sequenced was PBMCs or a T cell subset sorted from them (not recorded which). The receptor was derived from an adult woman who had mild COVID-19 (a few samples of this study predate the infection). Cell type and time point are not known. CDR3 coding DNA: TGTGCCAGCAGCGCCGAGGGGGCCATGAACACTGAAGCTTTCTTT. It translates to CASSAEGAMNTEAFF.